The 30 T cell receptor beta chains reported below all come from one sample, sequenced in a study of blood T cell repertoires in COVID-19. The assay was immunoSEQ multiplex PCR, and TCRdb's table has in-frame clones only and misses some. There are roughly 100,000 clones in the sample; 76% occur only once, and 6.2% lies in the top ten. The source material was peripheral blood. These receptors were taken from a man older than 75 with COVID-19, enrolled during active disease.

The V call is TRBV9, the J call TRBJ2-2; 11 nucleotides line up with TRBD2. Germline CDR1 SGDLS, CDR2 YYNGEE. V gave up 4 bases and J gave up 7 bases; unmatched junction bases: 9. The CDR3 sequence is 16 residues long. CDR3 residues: CASSLLAGVGSGELFF. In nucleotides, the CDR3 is TGTGCCAGCAGCCTACTAGCGGGGGTCGGCAGCGGGGAGCTGTTTTTT.

CDR3 nucleotides: TGTGCCAGCAGTGGGACAGGGGGTTGGGGCATTCAGTACTTC. Protein: CASSGTGGWGIQYF. V and J are TRBV2 and TRBJ2-4, with 10 bases lining up with TRBD1. This CDR3 contains 14 residues. After removal of 4 bases from V and 9 bases from J, the junction contained 6 bases not matched to a gene. Germline V gives CDR1 SNHLY, CDR2 FYNNEI.

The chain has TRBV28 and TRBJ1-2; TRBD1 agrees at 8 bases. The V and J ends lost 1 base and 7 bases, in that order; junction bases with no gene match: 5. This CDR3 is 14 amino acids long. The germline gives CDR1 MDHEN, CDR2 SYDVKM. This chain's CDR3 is CASSLSRGLSGYTF. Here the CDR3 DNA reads TGTGCCAGCAGTTTATCCAGGGGGCTGTCTGGCTACACCTTC.

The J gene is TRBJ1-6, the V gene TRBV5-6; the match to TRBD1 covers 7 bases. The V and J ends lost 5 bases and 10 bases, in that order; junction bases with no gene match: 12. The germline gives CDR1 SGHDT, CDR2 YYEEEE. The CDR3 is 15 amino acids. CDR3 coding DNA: TGTGCCAGCAGGCTGGGACAGACTTCGATCTCACCCCTCCACTTT. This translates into CASRLGQTSISPLHF.

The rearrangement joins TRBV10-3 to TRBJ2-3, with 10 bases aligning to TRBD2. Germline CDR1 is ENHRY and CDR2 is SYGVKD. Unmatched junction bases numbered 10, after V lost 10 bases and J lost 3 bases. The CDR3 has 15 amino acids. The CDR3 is CATVKTSGLTDTQYF. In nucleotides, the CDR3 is TGTGCCACGGTCAAGACTAGCGGGCTTACAGATACGCAGTATTTT.

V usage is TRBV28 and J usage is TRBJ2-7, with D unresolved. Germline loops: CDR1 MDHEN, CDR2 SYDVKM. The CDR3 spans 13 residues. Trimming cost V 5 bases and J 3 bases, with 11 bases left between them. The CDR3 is CASSINSFYEQYF. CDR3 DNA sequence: TGTGCCAGCAGTATAAACAGTTTCTACGAGCAGTACTTC.

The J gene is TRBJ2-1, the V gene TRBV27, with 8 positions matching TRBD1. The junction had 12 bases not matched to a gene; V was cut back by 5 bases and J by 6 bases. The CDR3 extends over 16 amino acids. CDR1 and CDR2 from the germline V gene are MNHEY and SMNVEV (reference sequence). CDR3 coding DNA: TGTGCCAGCAGTCCCCAGGCTGGGACAGGTTCCAATGAGCAGTTCTTC. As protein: CASSPQAGTGSNEQFF.

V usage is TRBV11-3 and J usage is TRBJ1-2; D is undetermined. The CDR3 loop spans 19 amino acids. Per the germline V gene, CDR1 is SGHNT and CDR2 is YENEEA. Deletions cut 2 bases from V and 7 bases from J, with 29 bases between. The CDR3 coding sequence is TGTGCCAGCAGCTTAAACCCCCCTAAACGGGAATCCCCCCGGTGTGGCTACACCTTC. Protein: CASSLNPPKRESPRCGYTF.

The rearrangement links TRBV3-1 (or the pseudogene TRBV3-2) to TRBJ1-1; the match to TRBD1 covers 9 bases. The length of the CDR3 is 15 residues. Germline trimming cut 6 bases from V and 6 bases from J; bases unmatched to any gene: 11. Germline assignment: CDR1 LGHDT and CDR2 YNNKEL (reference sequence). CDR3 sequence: CASRGEQGASAEAFF. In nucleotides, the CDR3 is TGTGCCAGCAGGGGGGAACAGGGGGCTAGCGCTGAAGCTTTCTTT.

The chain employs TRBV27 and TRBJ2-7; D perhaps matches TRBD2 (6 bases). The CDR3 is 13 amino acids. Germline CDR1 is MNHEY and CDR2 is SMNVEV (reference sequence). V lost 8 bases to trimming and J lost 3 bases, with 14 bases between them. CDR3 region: CASGGGVVYEQYF. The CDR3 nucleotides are TGTGCCAGCGGGGGAGGAGTGGTCTACGAGCAGTACTTC.

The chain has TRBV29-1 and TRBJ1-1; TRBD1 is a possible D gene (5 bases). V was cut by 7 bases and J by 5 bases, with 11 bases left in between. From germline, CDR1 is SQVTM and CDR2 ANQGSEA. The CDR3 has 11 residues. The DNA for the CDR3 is TGCAGCGCGGGGGGAGAGACTGAAGCTTTCTTT. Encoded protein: CSAGGETEAFF.

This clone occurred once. The CDR3 sequence: CASSGRGETQYF. DNA of the CDR3: TGTGCCAGCAGTGGGAGGGGAGAGACCCAGTACTTC. The chain joins TRBV2 to TRBJ2-5, with D possibly TRBD2 on 6 matching bases. CDR1 is SNHLY, CDR2 FYNNEI, per germline. V lost 4 bases to trimming and J lost 4 bases, with 7 bases between them. This CDR3 spans 12 amino acids.

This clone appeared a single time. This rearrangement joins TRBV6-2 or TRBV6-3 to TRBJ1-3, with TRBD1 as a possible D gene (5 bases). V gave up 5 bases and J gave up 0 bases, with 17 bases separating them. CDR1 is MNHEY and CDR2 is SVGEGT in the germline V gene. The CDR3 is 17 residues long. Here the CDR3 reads CASSPSQTADSGNTIYF. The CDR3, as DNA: TGTGCCAGCAGTCCGTCACAGACAGCTGACTCTGGAAACACCATATATTTT.

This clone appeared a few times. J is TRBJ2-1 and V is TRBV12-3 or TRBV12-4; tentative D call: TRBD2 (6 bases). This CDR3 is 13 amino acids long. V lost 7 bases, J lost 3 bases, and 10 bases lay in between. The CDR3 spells CASIRGNYNEQFF. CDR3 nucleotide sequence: TGTGCCAGCATCCGGGGGAACTACAATGAGCAGTTCTTC.

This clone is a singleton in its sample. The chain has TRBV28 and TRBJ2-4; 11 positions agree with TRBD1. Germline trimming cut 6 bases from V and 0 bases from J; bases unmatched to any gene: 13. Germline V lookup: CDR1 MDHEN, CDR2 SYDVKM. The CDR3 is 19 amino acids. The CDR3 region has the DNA TGTGCCAGCAGCCCGCGGGACAGGGGGGCCTTTCTAGCCAAAAACATTCAGTACTTC. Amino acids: CASSPRDRGAFLAKNIQYF.

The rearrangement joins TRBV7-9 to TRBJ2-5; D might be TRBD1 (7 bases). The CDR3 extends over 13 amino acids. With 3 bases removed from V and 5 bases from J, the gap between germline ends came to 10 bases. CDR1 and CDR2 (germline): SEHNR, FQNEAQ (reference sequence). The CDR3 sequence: CASSFQGGETQYF. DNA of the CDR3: TGTGCCAGCAGCTTTCAGGGGGGCGAGACCCAGTACTTC.

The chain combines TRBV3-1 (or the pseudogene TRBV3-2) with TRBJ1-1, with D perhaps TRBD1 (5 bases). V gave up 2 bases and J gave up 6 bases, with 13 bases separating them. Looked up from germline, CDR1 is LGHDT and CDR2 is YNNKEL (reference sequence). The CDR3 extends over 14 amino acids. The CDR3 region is CASSQTAAGPEAFF. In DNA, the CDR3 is TGTGCCAGCAGCCAAACAGCGGCGGGGCCTGAAGCTTTCTTT.

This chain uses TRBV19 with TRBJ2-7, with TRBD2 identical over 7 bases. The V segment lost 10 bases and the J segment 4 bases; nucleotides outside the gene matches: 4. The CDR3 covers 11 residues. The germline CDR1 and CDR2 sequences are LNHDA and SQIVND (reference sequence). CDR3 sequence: CATSGGYEQYF. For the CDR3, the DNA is TGTGCCACCTCGGGGGGTTACGAGCAGTACTTC.

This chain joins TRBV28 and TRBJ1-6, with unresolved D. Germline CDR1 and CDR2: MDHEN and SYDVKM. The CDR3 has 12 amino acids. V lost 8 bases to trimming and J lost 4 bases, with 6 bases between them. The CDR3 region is CASSQYNSPLHF. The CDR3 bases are TGTGCCAGCTCACAGTATAATTCACCCCTCCACTTT.

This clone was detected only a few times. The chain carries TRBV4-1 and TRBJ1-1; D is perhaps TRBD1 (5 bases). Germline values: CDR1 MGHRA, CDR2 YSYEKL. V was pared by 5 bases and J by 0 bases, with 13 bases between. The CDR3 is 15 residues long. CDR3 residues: CASSRDAGMNTEAFF. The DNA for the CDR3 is TGCGCCAGCAGCAGAGACGCAGGGATGAACACTGAAGCTTTCTTT.

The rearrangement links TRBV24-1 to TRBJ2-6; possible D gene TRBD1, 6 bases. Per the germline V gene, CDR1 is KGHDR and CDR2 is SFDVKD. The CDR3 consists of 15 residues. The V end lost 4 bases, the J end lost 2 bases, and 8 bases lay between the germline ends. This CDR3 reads CATSDPGAGANVLTF. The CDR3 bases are TGTGCCACCAGTGACCCAGGGGCTGGGGCCAACGTCCTGACTTTC.

Here the CDR3 reads CASSLAPGSGNTIYF. CDR3 nucleotide sequence: TGCGCCAGCAGCTTGGCGCCCGGCTCTGGAAACACCATATATTTT. The rearrangement uses TRBV5-1 and TRBJ1-3; no firm D call. The V and J ends lost 0 bases and 0 bases respectively, with 7 bases between them. This CDR3 comprises 15 residues. Germline V gives CDR1 SGHRS, CDR2 YFSETQ. Full variable domain (remainder filled in from reference TRBV5-1 and TRBJ1-3): KAGVTQTPRYLIKTRGQQVTLSCSPISGHRSVSWYQQTPGQGLQFLFEYFSETQRNKGNFPGRFSGRQFSNSRSEMNVSTLELGDSALYLCASSLAPGSGNTIYFGEGSWLTVV.

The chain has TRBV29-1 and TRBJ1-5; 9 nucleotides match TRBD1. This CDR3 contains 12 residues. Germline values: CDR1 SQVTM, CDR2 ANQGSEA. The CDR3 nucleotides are TGCAGTGCCGGGACAGGGAATCAGCCCCAGCATTTT. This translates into CSAGTGNQPQHF.

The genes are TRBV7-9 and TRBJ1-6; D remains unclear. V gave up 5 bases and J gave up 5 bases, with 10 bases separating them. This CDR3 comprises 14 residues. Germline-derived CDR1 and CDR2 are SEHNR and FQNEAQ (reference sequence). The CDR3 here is CASSIGIDNSPLHF. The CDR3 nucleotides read TGTGCCAGCAGCATCGGGATTGATAATTCACCCCTCCACTTT.

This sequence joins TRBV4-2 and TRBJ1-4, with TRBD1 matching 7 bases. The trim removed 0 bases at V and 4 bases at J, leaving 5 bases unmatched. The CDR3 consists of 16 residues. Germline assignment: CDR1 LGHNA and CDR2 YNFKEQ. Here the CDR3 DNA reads TGTGCCAGCAGCCAAGATCGGGACAGCCGTAATGAAAAACTGTTTTTT. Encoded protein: CASSQDRDSRNEKLFF.

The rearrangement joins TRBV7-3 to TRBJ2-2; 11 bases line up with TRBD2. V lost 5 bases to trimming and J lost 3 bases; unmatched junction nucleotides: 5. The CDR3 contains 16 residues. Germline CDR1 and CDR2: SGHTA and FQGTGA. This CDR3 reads CASSELAGVDTGELFF. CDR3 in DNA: TGTGCCAGCAGCGAACTAGCGGGAGTAGACACCGGGGAGCTGTTTTTT.

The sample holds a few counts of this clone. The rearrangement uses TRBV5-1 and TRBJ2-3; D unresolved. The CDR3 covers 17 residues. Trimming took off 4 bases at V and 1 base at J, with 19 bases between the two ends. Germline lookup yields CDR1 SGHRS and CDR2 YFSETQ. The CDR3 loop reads CASSRASSGRRTDTQYF. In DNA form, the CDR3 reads TGCGCCAGCAGCAGAGCGAGTTCCGGTAGACGCACAGATACGCAGTATTTT.

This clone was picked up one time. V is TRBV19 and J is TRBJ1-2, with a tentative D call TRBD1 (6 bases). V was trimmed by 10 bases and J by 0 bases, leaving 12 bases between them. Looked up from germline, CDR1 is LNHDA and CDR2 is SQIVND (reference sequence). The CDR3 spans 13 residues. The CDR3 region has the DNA TGTGCCACTGTGACAGGCTCTAACTATGGCTACACCTTC. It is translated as CATVTGSNYGYTF.

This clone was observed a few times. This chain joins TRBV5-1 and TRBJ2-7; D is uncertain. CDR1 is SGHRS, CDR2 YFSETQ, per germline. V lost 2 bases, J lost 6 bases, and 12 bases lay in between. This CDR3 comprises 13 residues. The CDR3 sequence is CASSFPRGGEQYF. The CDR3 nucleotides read TGCGCCAGCAGCTTTCCCCGCGGTGGCGAGCAGTACTTC. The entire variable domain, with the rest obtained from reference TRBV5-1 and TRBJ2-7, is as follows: KAGVTQTPRYLIKTRGQQVTLSCSPISGHRSVSWYQQTPGQGLQFLFEYFSETQRNKGNFPGRFSGRQFSNSRSEMNVSTLELGDSALYLCASSFPRGGEQYFGPGTRLTVT.

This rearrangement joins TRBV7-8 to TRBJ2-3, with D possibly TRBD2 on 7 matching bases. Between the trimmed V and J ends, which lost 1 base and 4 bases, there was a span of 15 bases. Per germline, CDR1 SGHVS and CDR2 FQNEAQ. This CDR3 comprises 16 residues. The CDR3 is CASSLVGGAGADTQYF. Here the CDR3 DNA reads TGTGCCAGCAGCTTAGTAGGGGGTGCGGGGGCAGATACGCAGTATTTT. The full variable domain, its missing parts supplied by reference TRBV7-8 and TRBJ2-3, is GAGVSQSPRYKVAKRGQDVALRCDPISGHVSLFWYQQALGQGPEFLTYFQNEAQLDKSGLPSDRFFAERPEGSVSTLKIQRTQQEDSAVYLCASSLVGGAGADTQYFGPGTRLTVL.